The following is a T cell receptor beta chain sequence with its context. Its antigen is currently unknown. The primer mix had 60 V beta and 13 J beta primers. Using immunoSEQ multiplex PCR, the repertoire was profiled, and TCRdb retains in-frame clones only, with some absent. The sample records roughly 60,000 clones, about 89% being singletons. These data come from a study of glioma-infiltrating T cells after dendritic cell vaccination. At the level of the study: Dendritic cell vaccination trial patients had either newly diagnosed or recurrent glioblastoma. Study outcomes and limitations: Survival was not directly related to TCR clonality in these patients. Longer survival after dendritic cell vaccination followed higher pretreatment TIL content.

Time point here: after dendritic cell vaccination, including at tumor progression/relapse. The germline gives CDR1 SGHRS, CDR2 YFSETQ. With 0 bases removed from V and 6 bases from J, the gap between germline ends came to 10 bases. This CDR3 spans 14 amino acids. This TCR was sampled from a human donor with glioblastoma. V usage is TRBV5-1 and J usage is TRBJ2-1; no clear D gene. The specimen comprised blood, sampled after dendritic cell vaccination. For the CDR3, the DNA is TGCGCCAGCAGCTTGGTCGGGTTGATCAATGAGCAGTTCTTC. Translation: CASSLVGLINEQFF.